The rows below give T cell receptor beta chains drawn from one sample of a study of early T cells in non-severe SARS-CoV-2 infection. Via MiXCR, TCRdb re-called the 5' RACE reads, giving one row per CDR3 protein. This sample yields about 77,000 distinct CDR3 sequences, of which about 16% are seen a single time; roughly 2.7% belongs to the top ten. Sequencing was carried out using whole blood. These receptors were collected from an adult who was a healthcare worker with PCR-confirmed SARS-CoV-2 infection or an uninfected control (not recorded which). Both conserved end residues are part of each CDR3. Fields, in order: clone size, CDR3 length, D gene, V gene, J gene, CDR3 protein, CDR3 DNA. D genes are given only for firm matches. For some rows the clone size is stated as once, few or many, or as a class when expanded; others skip it.

-	15	-	TRBV12-3/TRBV12-4	TRBJ1-1	CASIRRRDLDTEAFF	TGTGCCAGCATCCGCAGGCGTGATTTGGACACTGAAGCTTTCTTT
few	11	-	TRBV29-1	TRBJ2-5	CSVHRGETQYF	TGCAGCGTACACCGAGGAGAGACCCAGTACTTC
many	13	-	TRBV3-1	TRBJ1-1	CASSNSGNTEAFF	TGTGCCAGCAGTAATAGCGGGAACACTGAAGCTTTCTTT
few	12	-	TRBV2	TRBJ1-3	CASSARGNTIYF	TGTGCCAGCAGTGCTAGGGGGAACACCATATATTTT
-	13	-	TRBV30	TRBJ2-2	CAWTLAATGELFF	TGTGCCTGGACACTCGCAGCCACCGGGGAGCTGTTTTTT
many	15	-	TRBV7-6	TRBJ2-1	CASSPREAQGRGQFF	TGTGCCAGCAGCCCCCGAGAAGCTCAGGGGAGGGGGCAGTTCTTC
-	11	-	TRBV12-3/TRBV12-4	TRBJ2-3	CASSFKDTQYF	TGTGCCAGCAGTTTTAAGGATACGCAGTATTTT
-	14	-	TRBV12-3/TRBV12-4	TRBJ1-2	CASSLMLGGDGYTF	TGTGCCAGCAGTTTGATGTTAGGGGGAGACGGCTACACCTTC
few	15	TRBD2	TRBV24-1	TRBJ2-3	CATSDPSGTGDTQYF	TGTGCCACCAGTGATCCTAGCGGGACGGGAGATACGCAGTATTTT
few	13	-	TRBV7-9	TRBJ1-1	CASSPGHESEAFF	TGTGCCAGCAGCCCGGGACATGAGAGTGAAGCTTTCTTT
few	14	-	TRBV6-5	TRBJ1-5	CASSPRDPNQPQHF	TGTGCCAGCAGTCCCCGGGACCCCAATCAGCCCCAGCATTTT
few	15	-	TRBV4-1	TRBJ2-7	CASSQDQQYSYEQYF	TGCGCCAGCAGCCAAGATCAGCAGTACTCCTACGAGCAGTACTTC
-	14	TRBD2	TRBV5-1	TRBJ2-1	CASSFRTSVDEQFF	TGCGCCAGCAGCTTCCGGACTAGCGTAGATGAGCAGTTCTTC
-	14	TRBD2	TRBV13	TRBJ2-7	CASSPAGRNDEQYF	TGTGCCAGCAGCCCAGCGGGACGAAACGACGAGCAGTACTTC
many	15	TRBD1	TRBV27	TRBJ1-2	CASSARQGLDYGYTF	TGTGCCAGCAGTGCAAGACAGGGGTTAGACTATGGCTACACCTTC
few	14	-	TRBV6-1	TRBJ2-3	CASSDYSSRDTQYF	TGTGCCAGCAGTGATTACTCCTCGAGGGATACGCAGTATTTT
-	14	-	TRBV6-1	TRBJ1-1	CASRGPGDFTEAFF	TGTGCCAGCAGGGGGCCAGGGGATTTCACTGAAGCTTTCTTT
few	11	-	TRBV10-3	TRBJ2-3	CAISAGDTQYF	TGTGCCATCAGTGCTGGAGATACGCAGTATTTT
-	18	TRBD1	TRBV7-6	TRBJ2-1	CASSLAPGQGASIDEQFF	TGTGCCAGCAGCTTAGCGCCGGGACAGGGGGCTTCTATCGATGAGCAGTTCTTC
few	15	-	TRBV7-9	TRBJ2-1	CASSLPIGVGDEQFF	TGTGCCAGCAGCCTCCCAATCGGGGTGGGCGATGAGCAGTTCTTC
-	14	TRBD2	TRBV9	TRBJ2-1	CASSGAGVFDEQFF	TGTGCCAGCAGCGGGGCGGGAGTTTTCGATGAGCAGTTCTTC
-	15	-	TRBV28	TRBJ1-2	CASSFQGPTNYGYTF	TGTGCCAGCAGTTTCCAGGGGCCCACTAACTATGGCTACACCTTC
many	15	TRBD2	TRBV27	TRBJ2-1	CASSLWAGGSPEQFF	TGTGCCAGCAGTTTATGGGCGGGGGGGAGTCCCGAGCAGTTCTTC
-	16	-	TRBV7-6	TRBJ2-1	CASSLEGGSSYNEQFF	TGTGCCAGCAGCTTAGAAGGGGGGAGCTCCTACAATGAGCAGTTCTTC
-	13	-	TRBV24-1	TRBJ2-7	CATNRQDSYEQYF	TGTGCCACCAATAGACAGGACTCCTACGAGCAGTACTTC